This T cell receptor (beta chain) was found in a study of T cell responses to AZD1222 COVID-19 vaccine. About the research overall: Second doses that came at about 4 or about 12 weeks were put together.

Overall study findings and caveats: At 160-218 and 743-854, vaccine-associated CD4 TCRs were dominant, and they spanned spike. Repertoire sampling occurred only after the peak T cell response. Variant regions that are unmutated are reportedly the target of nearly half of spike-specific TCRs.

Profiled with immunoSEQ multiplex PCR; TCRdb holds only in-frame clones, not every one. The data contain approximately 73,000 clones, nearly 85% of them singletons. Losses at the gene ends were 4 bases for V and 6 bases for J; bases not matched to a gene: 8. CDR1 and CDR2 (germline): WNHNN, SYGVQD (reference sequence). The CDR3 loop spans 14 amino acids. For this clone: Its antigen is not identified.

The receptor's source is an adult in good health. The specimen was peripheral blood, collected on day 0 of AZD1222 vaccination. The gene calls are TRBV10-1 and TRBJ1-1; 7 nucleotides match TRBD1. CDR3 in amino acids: CASSATGDVAEAFF. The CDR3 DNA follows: TGCGCCAGCAGTGCTACAGGGGATGTGGCTGAAGCTTTCTTT.